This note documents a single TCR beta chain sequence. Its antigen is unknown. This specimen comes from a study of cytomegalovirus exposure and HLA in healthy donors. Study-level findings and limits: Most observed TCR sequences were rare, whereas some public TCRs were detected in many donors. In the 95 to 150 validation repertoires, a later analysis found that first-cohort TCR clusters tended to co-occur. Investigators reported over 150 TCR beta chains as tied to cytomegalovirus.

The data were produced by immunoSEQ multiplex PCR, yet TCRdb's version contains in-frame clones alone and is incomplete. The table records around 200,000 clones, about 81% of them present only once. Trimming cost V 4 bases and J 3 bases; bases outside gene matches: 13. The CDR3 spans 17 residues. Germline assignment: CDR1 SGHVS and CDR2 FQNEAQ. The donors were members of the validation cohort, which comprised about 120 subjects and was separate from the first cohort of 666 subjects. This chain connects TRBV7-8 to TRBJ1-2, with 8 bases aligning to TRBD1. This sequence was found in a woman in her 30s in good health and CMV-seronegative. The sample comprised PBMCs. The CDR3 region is CASSSDRGLFDDYGYTF. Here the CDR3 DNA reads TGTGCCAGCAGCTCCGACAGGGGCCTATTTGACGACTATGGCTACACCTTC.